One sample yielded the 9 T cell receptor beta chains listed below, sequenced in a study of control samples from healthy donors and cancer patients. This table comes from immunoSEQ multiplex PCR, and its TCRdb copy is limited to in-frame clones, with some not included. The table lists about 84,000 clones, roughly 82% of them singletons. Source material: PBMCs. Source of these receptors: a man aged 60 to 75 with head and neck cancer.

The count of this clone is one. The sample has other DNA sequences that encode this CDR3 too. The J gene is TRBJ1-3, the V gene TRBV6-5; D not resolved. V gave up 0 bases and J gave up 0 bases, with 9 bases separating them. Germline-derived CDR1 and CDR2 are MNHEY and SVGAGI. The CDR3 is 16 residues long. CDR3 sequence: CASSYSGVHSGNTIYF. In nucleotides, the CDR3 is TGTGCCAGCAGTTACTCCGGGGTGCACTCTGGAAACACCATATATTTT.

A word on this clone: Its ends do not fully match the called genes, so a read error is possible. The chain carries TRBV7-7 and TRBJ2-2; the D is unclear. The CDR3 runs to 15 residues. Germline V gene lookup returns CDR1 SSHAT and CDR2 FNYEAQ (reference sequence). The CDR3 here is CASSFGQINTGELFF. CDR3 DNA: TGTGCTAGCAGCTTCGGTCAGATCAACACCGGGGAGCTGTTTTTT.

About this clone itself: Other nucleotide sequences from this sample produce the same CDR3. The genes are TRBV7-9 and TRBJ2-7, with D unclear. From germline, CDR1 is SEHNR and CDR2 FQNEAQ (reference sequence). This CDR3 has 13 amino acids. Trimming removed 5 bases from V and 3 bases from J, with 11 bases in between. The CDR3 sequence is CASSLTPYYEQYF. The CDR3 region has the DNA TGTGCCAGCAGCCTAACCCCTTACTACGAGCAGTACTTC.

This clone was observed a few times. The chain joins TRBV30 to TRBJ2-1; D call uncertain. The germline V gene has CDR1 GTSNPN and CDR2 SVGIG (reference sequence). There are 12 residues in the CDR3. With 0 bases removed from V and 7 bases from J, the gap between germline ends came to 7 bases. The CDR3: CAWSVRVNEQFF. CDR3 coding DNA: TGTGCCTGGAGTGTAAGGGTAAATGAGCAGTTCTTC.

This clone was counted between two and nine times. The J gene is TRBJ2-1, the V gene TRBV2, with TRBD1 identical over 8 bases. The length of the CDR3 is 12 residues. The J segment lost 8 bases and the V segment lost 6 bases, leaving 3 bases of the junction unmatched. CDR1 and CDR2 (germline): SNHLY, FYNNEI. The DNA of the CDR3 is TGTGCCAGCAGAGACAGGGGCGATGAGCAGTTCTTC. Translation: CASRDRGDEQFF.

V usage is TRBV10-1 and J usage is TRBJ2-7; possible D gene TRBD2, 6 bases. The CDR3 is 14 amino acids. V was shortened by 2 bases and J by 7 bases, with 15 bases between the two germline ends. CDR1 is WNHNN and CDR2 is SYGVQD in the germline V gene (reference sequence). CDR3 amino acids: CASSEGTPRAEQYF. The DNA for the CDR3 is TGCGCCAGCAGTGAGGGGACTCCCCGCGCGGAGCAGTACTTC.

This sequence joins TRBV5-5 and TRBJ1-2; 7 positions agree with TRBD1. The CDR3 has 13 residues. Germline CDR1 is SGHKS and CDR2 is YYEKEE (reference sequence). J was trimmed by 3 bases and V by 2 bases; bases with no gene match: 1. CDR3 residues: CASSFGTDYGYTF. The CDR3 bases are TGTGCCAGCAGCTTCGGGACAGACTATGGCTACACCTTC.

V usage is TRBV2 and J usage is TRBJ1-2, with D hard to call. Trimming removed 4 bases at V and 3 bases at J, with 12 bases between. Germline V gene data show CDR1 as SNHLY and CDR2 as FYNNEI. This CDR3 is built from 14 residues. The CDR3 sequence is CASSASGMYYGYTF. The DNA for the CDR3 is TGTGCCAGCAGTGCGAGTGGGATGTACTATGGCTACACCTTC.

The chain carries TRBV7-2 and TRBJ1-2, with D perhaps matching TRBD1 (6 bases). The germline V gene encodes CDR1 SGHTA and CDR2 FQGNSA. Trimming removed 5 bases from V and 0 bases from J, with 13 bases in between. CDR3 length equals 15 residues. The CDR3 nucleotides read TGTGCCAGCAGCCCTCGGGGGCCCACTAACTATGGCTACACCTTC. This encodes CASSPRGPTNYGYTF. Based on the CDR3 plus reference TRBV7-2 and TRBJ1-2, the full variable domain is GAGVSQSPSNKVTEKGKDVELRCDPISGHTALYWYRQSLGQGLEFLIYFQGNSAPDKSGLPSDRFSAERTGGSVSTLTIQRTQQEDSAVYLCASSPRGPTNYGYTFGSGTRLTVV.